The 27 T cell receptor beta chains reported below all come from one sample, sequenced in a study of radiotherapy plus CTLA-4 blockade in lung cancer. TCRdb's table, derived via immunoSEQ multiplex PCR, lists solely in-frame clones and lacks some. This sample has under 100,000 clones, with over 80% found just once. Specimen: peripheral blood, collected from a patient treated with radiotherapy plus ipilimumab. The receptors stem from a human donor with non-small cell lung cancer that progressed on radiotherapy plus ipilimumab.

The CDR3 DNA follows: TGTGCCAGCAGTGATCTGGGGGGGGCCCGCTCCTACGAGCAGTACTTC. Its translation: CASSDLGGARSYEQYF. The V gene is TRBV2, the J gene TRBJ2-5, with D possibly TRBD2 on 7 matching bases. The better agreement between TRBJ2-7 and the DNA end casts doubt on the J call. The CDR3 spans 16 residues. CDR1 is SNHLY and CDR2 is FYNNEI in the germline V gene.

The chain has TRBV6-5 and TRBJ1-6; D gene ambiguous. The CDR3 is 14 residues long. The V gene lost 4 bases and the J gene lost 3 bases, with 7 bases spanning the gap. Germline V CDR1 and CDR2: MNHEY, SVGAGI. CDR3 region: CASSWGSYNSPLHF. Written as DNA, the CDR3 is TGTGCCAGCAGTTGGGGTAGCTATAATTCACCCCTCCACTTT.

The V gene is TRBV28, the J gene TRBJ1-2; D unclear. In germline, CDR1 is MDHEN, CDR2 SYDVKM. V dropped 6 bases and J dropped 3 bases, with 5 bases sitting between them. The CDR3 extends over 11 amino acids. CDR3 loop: CASSRDYGYTF. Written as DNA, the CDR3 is TGTGCCAGCAGCCGGGACTATGGCTACACCTTC.

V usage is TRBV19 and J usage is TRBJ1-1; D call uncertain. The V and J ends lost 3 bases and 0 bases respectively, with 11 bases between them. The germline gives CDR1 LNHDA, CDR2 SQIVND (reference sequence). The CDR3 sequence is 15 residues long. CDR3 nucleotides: TGTGCCAGTAGTATGGACGTATTCATGAACACTGAAGCTTTCTTT. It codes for CASSMDVFMNTEAFF.

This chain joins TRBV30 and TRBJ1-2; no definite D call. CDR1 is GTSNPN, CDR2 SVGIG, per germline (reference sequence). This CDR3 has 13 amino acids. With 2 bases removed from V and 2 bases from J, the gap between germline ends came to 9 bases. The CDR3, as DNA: TGTGCCTGGAGTTTTAGGGCCAACTATGGCTACACCTTC. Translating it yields CAWSFRANYGYTF.

CDR3 region: CASSEHRGRYEQYF. In DNA, the CDR3 is TGTGCCAGCAGCGAGCACAGGGGGCGGTACGAGCAGTACTTC. V is TRBV11-2 and J is TRBJ2-7; 9 positions agree with TRBD1. The CDR3 is 14 amino acids. V dropped 5 bases and J dropped 4; count of bases not matched to a gene: 6. Germline lookup yields CDR1 SGHAT and CDR2 FQNNGV.

Written as DNA, the CDR3 is TGTGCCAGCAGCCTAGGGGGTATGGGCAATCAGCCCCAGCATTTT. Protein product: CASSLGGMGNQPQHF. The chain is built from TRBV7-7 and TRBJ1-5; D possibly corresponds to TRBD1 (6 bases). Trimming shortened V by 5 bases and J by 2 bases, and 13 bases separated the two germline ends. Germline V gene sequence: CDR1 SSHAT, CDR2 FNYEAQ (reference sequence). This CDR3 is built from 15 residues. Based on the CDR3 plus reference TRBV7-7 and TRBJ1-5, the full variable domain is GAGVSQSPRYKVTKRGQDVTLRCDPISSHATLYWYQQALGQGPEFLTYFNYEAQPDKSGLPSDRFSAERPEGSISTLTIQRTEQRDSAMYRCASSLGGMGNQPQHFGDGTRLSIL.

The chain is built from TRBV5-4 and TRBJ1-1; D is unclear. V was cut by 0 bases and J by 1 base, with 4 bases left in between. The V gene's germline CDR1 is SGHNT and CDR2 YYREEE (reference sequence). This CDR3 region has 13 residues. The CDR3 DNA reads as TGTGCCAGCAGCTTGGCGGGGAACACTGAAGCTTTCTTT. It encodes CASSLAGNTEAFF.

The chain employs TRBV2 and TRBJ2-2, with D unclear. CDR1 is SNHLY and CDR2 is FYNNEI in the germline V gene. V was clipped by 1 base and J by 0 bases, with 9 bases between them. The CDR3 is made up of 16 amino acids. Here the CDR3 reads CASSEVPDANTGELFF. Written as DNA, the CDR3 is TGTGCCAGCAGTGAAGTTCCAGACGCGAACACCGGGGAGCTGTTTTTT.

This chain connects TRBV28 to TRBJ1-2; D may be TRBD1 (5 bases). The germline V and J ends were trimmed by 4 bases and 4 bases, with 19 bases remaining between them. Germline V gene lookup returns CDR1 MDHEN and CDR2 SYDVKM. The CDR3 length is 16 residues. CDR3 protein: CASSSTLGDPTYGYTF. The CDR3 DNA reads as TGTGCCAGCAGTTCAACTTTAGGGGATCCAACCTATGGCTACACCTTC.

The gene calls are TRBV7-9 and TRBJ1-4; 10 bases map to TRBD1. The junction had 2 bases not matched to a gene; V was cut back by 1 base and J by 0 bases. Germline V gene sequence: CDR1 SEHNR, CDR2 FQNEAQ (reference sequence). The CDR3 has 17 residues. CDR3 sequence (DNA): TGTGCCAGCAGCTTAGGACAGGGGGCTGCAACTAATGAAAAACTGTTTTTT. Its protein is CASSLGQGAATNEKLFF.

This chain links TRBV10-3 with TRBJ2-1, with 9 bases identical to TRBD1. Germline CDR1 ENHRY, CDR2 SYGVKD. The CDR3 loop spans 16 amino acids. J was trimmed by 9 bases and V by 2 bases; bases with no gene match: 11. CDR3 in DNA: TGTGCCATCAGTGAGCAAGCCTTAACAGGGGGCAGTGAGCAGTTCTTC. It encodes CAISEQALTGGSEQFF.

CDR3 sequence (DNA): TGTGCTAGTGGTCCCGGGACAGGGGGCTTAGATACGCAGTATTTT. Encoded protein: CASGPGTGGLDTQYF. This chain connects TRBV12-5 to TRBJ2-3, with TRBD1 matching over 12 bases. Germline V gene sequence: CDR1 LGHNT, CDR2 FRNRAP. The CDR3 totals 15 residues. Trimming cost V 5 bases and J 5 bases; bases outside gene matches: 5.

The DNA for the CDR3 is TGTGCCAGCAGCTTAGATGGGACAGGGGCAGAGTACACCTTC. Its protein product is CASSLDGTGAEYTF. The chain uses TRBV11-3 and TRBJ1-2, with 10 bases identical to TRBD1. Trimming at V came to 0 bases and at J to 11 bases, leaving 6 bases not matched to a gene. Germline CDR1 and CDR2: SGHNT and YENEEA. CDR3 size: 14 residues.

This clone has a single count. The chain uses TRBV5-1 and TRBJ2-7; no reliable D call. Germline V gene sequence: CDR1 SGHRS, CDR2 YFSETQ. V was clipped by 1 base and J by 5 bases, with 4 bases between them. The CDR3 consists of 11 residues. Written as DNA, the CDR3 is TGCGCCAGCAGCTTGCTGAACGAGCAGTACTTC. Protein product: CASSLLNEQYF. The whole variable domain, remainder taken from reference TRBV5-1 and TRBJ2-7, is KAGVTQTPRYLIKTRGQQVTLSCSPISGHRSVSWYQQTPGQGLQFLFEYFSETQRNKGNFPGRFSGRQFSNSRSEMNVSTLELGDSALYLCASSLLNEQYFGPGTRLTVT.

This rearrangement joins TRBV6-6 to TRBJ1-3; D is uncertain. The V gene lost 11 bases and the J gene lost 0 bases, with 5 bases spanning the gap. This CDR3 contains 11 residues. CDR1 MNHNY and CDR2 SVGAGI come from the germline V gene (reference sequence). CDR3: CAVSSGNTIYF. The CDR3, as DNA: TGTGCCGTGAGCTCTGGAAACACCATATATTTT.

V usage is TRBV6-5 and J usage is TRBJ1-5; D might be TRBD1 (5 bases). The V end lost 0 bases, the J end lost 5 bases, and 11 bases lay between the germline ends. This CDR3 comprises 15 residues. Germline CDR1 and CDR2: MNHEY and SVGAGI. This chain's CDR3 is CASSYSFRAHQPQHF. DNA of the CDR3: TGTGCCAGCAGTTACTCGTTCAGGGCCCATCAGCCCCAGCATTTT.

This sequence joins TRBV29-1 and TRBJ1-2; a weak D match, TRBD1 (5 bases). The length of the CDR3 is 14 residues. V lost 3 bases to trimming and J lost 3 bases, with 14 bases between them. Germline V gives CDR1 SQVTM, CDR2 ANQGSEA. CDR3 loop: CSVDGVQGDYGYTF. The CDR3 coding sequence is TGCAGCGTTGATGGCGTTCAGGGTGACTATGGCTACACCTTC.

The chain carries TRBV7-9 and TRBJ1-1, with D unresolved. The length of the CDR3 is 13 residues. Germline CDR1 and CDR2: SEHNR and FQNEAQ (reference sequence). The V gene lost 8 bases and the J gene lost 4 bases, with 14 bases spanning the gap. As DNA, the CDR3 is TGTGCCAGCGCCACAGTCCCCAGCACTGAAGCTTTCTTT. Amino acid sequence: CASATVPSTEAFF.

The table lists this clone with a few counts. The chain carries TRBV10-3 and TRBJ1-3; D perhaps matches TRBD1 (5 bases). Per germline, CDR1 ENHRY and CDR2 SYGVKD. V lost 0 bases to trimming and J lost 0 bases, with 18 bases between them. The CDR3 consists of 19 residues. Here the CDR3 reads CAISESPLGGTSSGNTIYF. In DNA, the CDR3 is TGTGCCATCAGTGAGTCCCCCTTGGGTGGGACGAGCTCTGGAAACACCATATATTTT.

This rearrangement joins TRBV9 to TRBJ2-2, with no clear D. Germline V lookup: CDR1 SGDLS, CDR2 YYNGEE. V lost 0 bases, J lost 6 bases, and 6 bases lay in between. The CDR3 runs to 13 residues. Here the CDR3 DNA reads TGTGCCAGCAGCGTAGAGGTGGCCGGGGAGCTGTTTTTT. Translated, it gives CASSVEVAGELFF.

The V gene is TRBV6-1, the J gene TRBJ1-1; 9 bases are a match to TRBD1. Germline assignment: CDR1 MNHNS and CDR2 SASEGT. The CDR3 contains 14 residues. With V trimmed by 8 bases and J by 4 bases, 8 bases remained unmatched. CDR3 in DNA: TGTGCCAGCGGGCTGACAGGGGGTAGCACTGAAGCTTTCTTT. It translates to CASGLTGGSTEAFF.

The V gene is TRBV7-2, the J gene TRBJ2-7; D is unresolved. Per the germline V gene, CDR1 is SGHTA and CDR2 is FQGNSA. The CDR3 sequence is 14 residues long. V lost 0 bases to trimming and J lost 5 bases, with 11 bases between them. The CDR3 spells CASSLAWTVNEQYF. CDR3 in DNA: TGTGCCAGCAGCTTAGCGTGGACGGTCAACGAGCAGTACTTC.

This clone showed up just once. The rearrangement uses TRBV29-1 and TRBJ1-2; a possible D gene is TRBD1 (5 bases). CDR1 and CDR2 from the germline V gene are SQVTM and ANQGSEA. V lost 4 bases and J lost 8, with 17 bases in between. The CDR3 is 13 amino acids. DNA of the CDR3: TGCAGCGTTGGTGGGACGGCCCCCGAGGGCTACACCTTC. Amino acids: CSVGGTAPEGYTF.

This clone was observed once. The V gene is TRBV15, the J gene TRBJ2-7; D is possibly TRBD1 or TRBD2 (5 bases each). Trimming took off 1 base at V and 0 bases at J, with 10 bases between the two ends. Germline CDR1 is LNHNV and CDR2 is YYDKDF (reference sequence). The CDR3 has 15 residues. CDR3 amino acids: CATSRGRGVSYEQYF. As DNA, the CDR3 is TGTGCCACCAGCAGAGGTCGGGGCGTCTCCTACGAGCAGTACTTC.

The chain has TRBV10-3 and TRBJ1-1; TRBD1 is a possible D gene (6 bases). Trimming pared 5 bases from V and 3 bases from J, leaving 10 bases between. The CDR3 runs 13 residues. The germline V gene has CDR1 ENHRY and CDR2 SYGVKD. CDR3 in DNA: TGTGCCATCAGTTGGGGGCAAGACACTGAAGCTTTCTTT. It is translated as CAISWGQDTEAFF.

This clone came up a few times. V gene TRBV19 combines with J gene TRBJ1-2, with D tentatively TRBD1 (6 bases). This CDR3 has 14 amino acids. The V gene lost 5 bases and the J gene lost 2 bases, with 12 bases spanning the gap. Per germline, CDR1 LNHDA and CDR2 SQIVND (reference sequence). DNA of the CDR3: TGTGCCAGTAGTGAGCTGGACAGAAACTATGGCTACACCTTC. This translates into CASSELDRNYGYTF. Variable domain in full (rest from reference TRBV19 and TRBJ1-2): DGGITQSPKYLFRKEGQNVTLSCEQNLNHDAMYWYRQDPGQGLRLIYYSQIVNDFQKGDIAEGYSVSREKKESFPLTVTSAQKNPTAFYLCASSELDRNYGYTFGSGTRLTVV.